The present T cell receptor beta chain was sequenced within a study of shared clonotypes between healthy human individuals. Findings of the study overall: Researchers sampled only blood; tissue repertoires likely differ. In contrast to clonotypes shared by all four donors, non-shared clonotypes had lower generation probabilities.

Germline lookup yields CDR1 LNHDA and CDR2 SQIVND (reference sequence). Trimming stripped 6 bases from V and 0 bases from J, with 9 bases between. CDR3 size: 14 residues. The assay was run at deep level. TCRdb's table, derived via immunoSEQ multiplex PCR, lists solely in-frame clones and lacks some. The profile shows 700,000 to 950,000 clones, about 96% of them singletons. Points on this clone: Its antigen is undetermined.

CD8 cells classed as naive were CD45RO-negative and positively selected for CCR7, excluding terminally differentiated effector memory CD45RA+ cells. Adult Caucasians living in Nashville, Tennessee made up all of the donors. The rearrangement links TRBV19 to TRBJ1-5; unclear D gene. The sequenced material came from naive CD8+ T cells sorted from blood. This TCR came from a man aged 25-45 years in good health. CDR3 in amino acids: CASRGSYSNQPQHF. The CDR3 region has the DNA TGTGCCAGTAGGGGGAGTTATAGCAATCAGCCCCAGCATTTT.